This T cell receptor beta chain was identified in a study of blood T cell repertoires in COVID-19. Looking at the study overall: Samples representing acute and convalescent COVID-19 were sourced from the United States, Italy and Spain.

Seattle-derived patients entered the study during active infection and were followed longitudinally. Losses at the gene ends were 5 bases for V and 3 bases for J; bases not matched to a gene: 6. This CDR3 region has 16 residues. CDR1 is SGHAT and CDR2 is FQNNGV in the germline V gene. Original data processing: Amplification from reference gene primers served as the basis for estimated nucleated cell counts. TCRdb's table, derived via immunoSEQ multiplex PCR, lists solely in-frame clones and lacks some. Clone size and V and J calls were adopted from that table, with D and trimming inferred from the DNA. Counted here are about 170,000 clones, almost 85% occurring once; the ten biggest clones make up about 2.5%.

Sequencing input: peripheral blood. The rearrangement joins TRBV11-2 to TRBJ2-5, with 13 bases fitting TRBD2. This receptor was identified in a woman aged 80 or over with COVID-19, enrolled during active disease. This chain's CDR3 is CASSPRTSGREETQYF. CDR3 nucleotides: TGTGCCAGCAGCCCCCGAACTAGCGGGAGGGAAGAGACCCAGTACTTC.